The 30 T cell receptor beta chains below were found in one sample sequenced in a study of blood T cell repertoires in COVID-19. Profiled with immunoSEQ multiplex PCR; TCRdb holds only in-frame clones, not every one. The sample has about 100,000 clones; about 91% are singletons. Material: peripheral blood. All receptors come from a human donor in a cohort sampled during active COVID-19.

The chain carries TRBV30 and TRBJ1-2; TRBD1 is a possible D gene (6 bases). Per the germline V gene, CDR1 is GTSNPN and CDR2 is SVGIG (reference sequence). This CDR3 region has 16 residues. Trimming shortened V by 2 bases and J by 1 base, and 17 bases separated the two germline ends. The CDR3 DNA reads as TGTGCCTGGAGTTGGGGTGGGGGGGCTGTTAACTATGGCTACACCTTC. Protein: CAWSWGGGAVNYGYTF. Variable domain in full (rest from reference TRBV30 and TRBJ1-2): SQTIHQWPATLVQPVGSPLSLECTVEGTSNPNLYWYRQAAGRGLQLLFYSVGIGQISSEVPQNLSASRPQDRQFILSSKKLLLSDSGFYLCAWSWGGGAVNYGYTFGSGTRLTVV.

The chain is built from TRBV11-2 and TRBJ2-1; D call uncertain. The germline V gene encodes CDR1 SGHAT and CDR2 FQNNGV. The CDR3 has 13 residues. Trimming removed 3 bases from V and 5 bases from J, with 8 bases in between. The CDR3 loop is CASSFYGNNEQFF. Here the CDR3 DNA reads TGTGCCAGCAGCTTTTACGGTAACAATGAGCAGTTCTTC.

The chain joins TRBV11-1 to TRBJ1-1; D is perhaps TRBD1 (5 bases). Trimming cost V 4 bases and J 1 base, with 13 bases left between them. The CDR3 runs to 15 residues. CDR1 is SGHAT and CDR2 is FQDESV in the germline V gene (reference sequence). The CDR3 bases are TGTGCCAGCAGCTCACCCAGGGCTGGGAACACTGAAGCTTTCTTT. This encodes CASSSPRAGNTEAFF.

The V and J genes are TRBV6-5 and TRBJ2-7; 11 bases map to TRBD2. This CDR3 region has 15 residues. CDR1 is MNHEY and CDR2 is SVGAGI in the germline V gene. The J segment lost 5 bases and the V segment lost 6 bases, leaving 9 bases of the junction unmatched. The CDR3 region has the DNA TGTGCCAGCAGGGTTAGCGGGAGGGTCGGCAACGAGCAGTACTTC. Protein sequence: CASRVSGRVGNEQYF.

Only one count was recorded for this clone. The CDR3 sequence: CASSPLGQGKETQYF. CDR3 coding DNA: TGCGCCAGCAGCCCCTTGGGACAGGGGAAAGAGACCCAGTACTTC. The chain couples TRBV4-1 to TRBJ2-5, with 10 bases matching TRBD1. CDR1 MGHRA and CDR2 YSYEKL come from the germline V gene. Germline trimming cut 4 bases from V and 3 bases from J; bases unmatched to any gene: 5. CDR3 length: 15 amino acids.

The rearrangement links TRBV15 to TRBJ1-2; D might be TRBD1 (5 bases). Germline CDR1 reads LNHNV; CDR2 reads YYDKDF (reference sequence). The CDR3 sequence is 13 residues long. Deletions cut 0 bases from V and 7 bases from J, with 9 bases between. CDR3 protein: CATSREGAGGYTF. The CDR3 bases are TGTGCCACCAGCAGAGAAGGGGCAGGTGGCTACACCTTC.

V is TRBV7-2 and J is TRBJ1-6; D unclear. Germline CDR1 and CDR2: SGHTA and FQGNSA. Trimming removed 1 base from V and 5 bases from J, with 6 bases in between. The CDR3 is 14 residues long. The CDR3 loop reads CASSLVPNNSPLHF. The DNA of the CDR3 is TGTGCCAGCAGCTTAGTCCCAAATAATTCACCCCTCCACTTT.

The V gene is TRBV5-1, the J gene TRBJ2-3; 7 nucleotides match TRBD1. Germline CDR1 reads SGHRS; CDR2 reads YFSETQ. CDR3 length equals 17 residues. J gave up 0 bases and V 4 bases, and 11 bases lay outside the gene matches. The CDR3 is CASSIPTGSASTDTQYF. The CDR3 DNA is TGCGCCAGCAGCATACCGACAGGGTCCGCTAGCACAGATACGCAGTATTTT.

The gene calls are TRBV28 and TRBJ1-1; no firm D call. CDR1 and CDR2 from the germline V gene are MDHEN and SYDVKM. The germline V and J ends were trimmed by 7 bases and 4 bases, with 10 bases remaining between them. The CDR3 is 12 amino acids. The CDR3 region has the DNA TGTGCCAGCACATTGGCGGGCACTGAAGCTTTCTTT. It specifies CASTLAGTEAFF.

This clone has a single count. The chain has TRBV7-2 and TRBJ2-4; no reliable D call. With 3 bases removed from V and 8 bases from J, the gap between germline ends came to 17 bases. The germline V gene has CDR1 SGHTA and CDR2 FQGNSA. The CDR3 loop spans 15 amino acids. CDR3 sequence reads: CASSLTTGSSHIQYF. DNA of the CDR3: TGTGCCAGCAGCTTGACGACTGGCTCAAGTCACATTCAGTACTTC.

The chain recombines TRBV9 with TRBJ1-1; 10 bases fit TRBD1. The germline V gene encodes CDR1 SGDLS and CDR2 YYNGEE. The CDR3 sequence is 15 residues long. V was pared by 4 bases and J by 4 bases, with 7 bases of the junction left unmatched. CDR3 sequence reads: CASSFWTGGSTEAFF. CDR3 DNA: TGTGCCAGCAGCTTTTGGACAGGGGGTAGCACTGAAGCTTTCTTT.

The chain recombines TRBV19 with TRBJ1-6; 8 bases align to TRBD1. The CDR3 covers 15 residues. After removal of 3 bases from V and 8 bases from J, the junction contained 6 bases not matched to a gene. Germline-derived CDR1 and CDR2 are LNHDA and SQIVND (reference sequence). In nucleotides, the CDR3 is TGTGCCAGTAGTATTATCACAGGGGGAGATTCACCCCTCCACTTT. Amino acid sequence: CASSIITGGDSPLHF.

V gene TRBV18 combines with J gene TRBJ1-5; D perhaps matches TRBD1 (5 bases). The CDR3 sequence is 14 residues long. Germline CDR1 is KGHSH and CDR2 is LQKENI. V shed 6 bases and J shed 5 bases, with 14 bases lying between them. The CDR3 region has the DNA TGTGCCAGCTCCCTCGGACATCGGGATCAGCCCCAGCATTTT. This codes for CASSLGHRDQPQHF.

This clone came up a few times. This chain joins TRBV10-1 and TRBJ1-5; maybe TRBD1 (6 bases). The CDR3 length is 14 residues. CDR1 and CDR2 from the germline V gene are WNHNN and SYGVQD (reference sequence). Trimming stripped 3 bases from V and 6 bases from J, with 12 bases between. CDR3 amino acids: CASSEQGNGQPQHF. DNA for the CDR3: TGCGCCAGCAGTGAACAGGGTAACGGTCAGCCCCAGCATTTT.

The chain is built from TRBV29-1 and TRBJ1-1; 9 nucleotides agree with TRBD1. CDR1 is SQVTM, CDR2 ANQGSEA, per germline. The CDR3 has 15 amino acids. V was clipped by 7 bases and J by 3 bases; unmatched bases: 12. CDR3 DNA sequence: TGCAGCGCCGCCTCCGGGACAGGGATGTACACTGAAGCTTTCTTT. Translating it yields CSAASGTGMYTEAFF.

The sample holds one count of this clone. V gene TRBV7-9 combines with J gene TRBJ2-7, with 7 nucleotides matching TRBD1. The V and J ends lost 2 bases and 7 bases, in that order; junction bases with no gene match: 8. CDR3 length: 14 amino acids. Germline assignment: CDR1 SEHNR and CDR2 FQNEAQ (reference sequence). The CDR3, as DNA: TGTGCCAGCAGCTTAAGGGGGCAATTGGAAGAGCAGTACTTC. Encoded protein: CASSLRGQLEEQYF.

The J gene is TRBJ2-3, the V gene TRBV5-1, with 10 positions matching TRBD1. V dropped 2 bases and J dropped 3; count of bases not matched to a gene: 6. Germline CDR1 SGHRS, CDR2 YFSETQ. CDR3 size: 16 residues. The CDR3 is CASSFDRGRLTDTQYF. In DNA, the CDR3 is TGCGCCAGCAGCTTCGACAGGGGGCGGCTGACAGATACGCAGTATTTT. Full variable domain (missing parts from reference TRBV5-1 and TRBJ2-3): KAGVTQTPRYLIKTRGQQVTLSCSPISGHRSVSWYQQTPGQGLQFLFEYFSETQRNKGNFPGRFSGRQFSNSRSEMNVSTLELGDSALYLCASSFDRGRLTDTQYFGPGTRLTVL.

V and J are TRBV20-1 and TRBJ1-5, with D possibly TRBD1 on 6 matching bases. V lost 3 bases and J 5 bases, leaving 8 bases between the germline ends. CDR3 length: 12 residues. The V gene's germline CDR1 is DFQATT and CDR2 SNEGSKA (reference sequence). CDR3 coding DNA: TGCAGTGCTAGTCGACAGGATCAGCCCCAGCATTTT. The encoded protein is CSASRQDQPQHF.

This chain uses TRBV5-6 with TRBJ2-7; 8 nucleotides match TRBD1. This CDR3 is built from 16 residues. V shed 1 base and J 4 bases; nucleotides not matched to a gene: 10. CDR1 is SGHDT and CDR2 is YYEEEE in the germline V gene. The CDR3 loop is CASSLSWQGARYEQYF. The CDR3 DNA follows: TGTGCCAGCAGCTTGTCCTGGCAGGGGGCACGTTACGAGCAGTACTTC.

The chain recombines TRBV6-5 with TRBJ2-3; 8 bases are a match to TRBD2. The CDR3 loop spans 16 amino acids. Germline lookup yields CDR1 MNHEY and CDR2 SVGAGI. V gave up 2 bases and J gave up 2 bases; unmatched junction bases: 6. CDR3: CASSYLGRGYTDTQYF. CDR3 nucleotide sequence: TGTGCCAGCAGTTACCTCGGGAGGGGATACACAGATACGCAGTATTTT.

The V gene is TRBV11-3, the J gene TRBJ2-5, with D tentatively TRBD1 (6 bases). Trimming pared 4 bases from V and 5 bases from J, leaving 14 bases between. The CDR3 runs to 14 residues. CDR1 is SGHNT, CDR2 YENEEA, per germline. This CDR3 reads CASSSKGDRETQYF. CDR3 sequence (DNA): TGTGCCAGCAGCTCAAAGGGGGATCGGGAGACCCAGTACTTC. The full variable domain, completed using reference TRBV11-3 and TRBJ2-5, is EAGVVQSPRYKIIEKKQPVAFWCNPISGHNTLYWYLQNLGQGPELLIRYENEEAVDDSQLPKDRFSAERLKGVDSTLKIQPAELGDSAVYLCASSSKGDRETQYFGPGTRLLVL.

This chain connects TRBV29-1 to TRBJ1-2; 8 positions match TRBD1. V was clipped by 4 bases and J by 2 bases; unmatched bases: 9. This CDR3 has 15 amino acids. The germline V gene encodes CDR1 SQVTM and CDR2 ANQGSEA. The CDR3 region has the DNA TGCAGCGTTGGGCAACAGGGGGTGGGAAACTATGGCTACACCTTC. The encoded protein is CSVGQQGVGNYGYTF.

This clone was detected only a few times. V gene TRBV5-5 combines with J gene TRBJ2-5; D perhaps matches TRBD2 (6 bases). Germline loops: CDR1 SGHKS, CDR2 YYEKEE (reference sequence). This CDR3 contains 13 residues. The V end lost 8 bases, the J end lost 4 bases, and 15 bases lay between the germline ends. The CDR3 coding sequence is TGTGCCAGTGATTTTCGCGGGGCAGAGACCCAGTACTTC. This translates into CASDFRGAETQYF.

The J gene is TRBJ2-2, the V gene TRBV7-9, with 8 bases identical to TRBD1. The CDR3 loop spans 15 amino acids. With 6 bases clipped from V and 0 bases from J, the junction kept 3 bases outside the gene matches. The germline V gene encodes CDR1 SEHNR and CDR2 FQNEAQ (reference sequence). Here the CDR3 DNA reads TGTGCCAGCAGAAGGGGACAGGCGAACACCGGGGAGCTGTTTTTT. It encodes CASRRGQANTGELFF.

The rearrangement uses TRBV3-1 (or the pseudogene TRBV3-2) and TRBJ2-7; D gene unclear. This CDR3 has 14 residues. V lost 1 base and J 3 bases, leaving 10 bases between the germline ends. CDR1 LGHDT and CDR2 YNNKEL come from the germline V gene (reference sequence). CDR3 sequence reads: CASSQGPTHYEQYF. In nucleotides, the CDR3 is TGTGCCAGCAGCCAAGGACCGACACACTACGAGCAGTACTTC.

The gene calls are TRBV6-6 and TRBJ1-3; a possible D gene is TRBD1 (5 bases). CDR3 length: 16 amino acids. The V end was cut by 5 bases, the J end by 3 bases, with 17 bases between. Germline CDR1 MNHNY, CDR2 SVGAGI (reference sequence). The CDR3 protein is CASSRTHGGDGNTIYF. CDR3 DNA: TGTGCCAGCAGTCGAACTCACGGGGGAGATGGAAACACCATATATTTT.

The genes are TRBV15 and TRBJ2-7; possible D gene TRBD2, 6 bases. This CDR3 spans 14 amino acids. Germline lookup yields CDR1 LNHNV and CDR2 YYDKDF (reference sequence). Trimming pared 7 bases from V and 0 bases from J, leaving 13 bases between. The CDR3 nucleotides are TGTGCCACCACGGAGGGAGTCCACTCCTACGAGCAGTACTTC. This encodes CATTEGVHSYEQYF.

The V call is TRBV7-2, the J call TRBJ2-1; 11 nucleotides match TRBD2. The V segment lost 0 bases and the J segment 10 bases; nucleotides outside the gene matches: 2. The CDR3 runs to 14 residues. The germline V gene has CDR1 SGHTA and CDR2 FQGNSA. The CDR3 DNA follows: TGTGCCAGCAGCTTAGCGGCTAGCGGGGGGGAGCAGTTCTTC. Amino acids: CASSLAASGGEQFF.

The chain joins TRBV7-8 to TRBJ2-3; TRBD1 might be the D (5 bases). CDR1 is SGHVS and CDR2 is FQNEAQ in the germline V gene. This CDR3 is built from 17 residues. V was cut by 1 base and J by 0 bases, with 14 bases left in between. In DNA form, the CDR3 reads TGTGCCAGCAGCTTAGTAGGGTGGGGCAGTAGCACAGATACGCAGTATTTT. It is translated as CASSLVGWGSSTDTQYF.

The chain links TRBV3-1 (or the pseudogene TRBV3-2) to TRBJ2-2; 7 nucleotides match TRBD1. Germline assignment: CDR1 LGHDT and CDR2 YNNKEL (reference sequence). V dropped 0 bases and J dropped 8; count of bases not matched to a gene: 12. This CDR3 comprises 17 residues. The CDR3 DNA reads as TGTGCCAGCAGCCAAGACTTGGGGACAGCGGTGAGAGGGGAGCTGTTTTTT. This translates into CASSQDLGTAVRGELFF.